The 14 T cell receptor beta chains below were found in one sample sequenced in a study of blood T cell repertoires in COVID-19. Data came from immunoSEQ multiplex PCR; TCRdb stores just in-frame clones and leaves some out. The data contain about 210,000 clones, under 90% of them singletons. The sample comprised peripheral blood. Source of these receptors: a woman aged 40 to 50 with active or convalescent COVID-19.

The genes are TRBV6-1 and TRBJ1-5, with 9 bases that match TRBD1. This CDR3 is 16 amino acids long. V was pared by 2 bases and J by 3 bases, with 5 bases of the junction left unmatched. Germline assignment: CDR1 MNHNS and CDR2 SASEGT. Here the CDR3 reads CASSELTGGPNQPQHF. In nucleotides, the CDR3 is TGTGCCAGCAGTGAACTAACAGGGGGCCCCAATCAGCCCCAGCATTTT.

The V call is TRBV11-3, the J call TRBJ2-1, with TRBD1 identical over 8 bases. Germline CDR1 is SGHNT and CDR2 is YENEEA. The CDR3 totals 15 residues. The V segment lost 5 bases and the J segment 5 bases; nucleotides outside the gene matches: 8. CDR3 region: CASSLTGARDNEQFF. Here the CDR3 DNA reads TGTGCCAGCAGCCTGACAGGGGCTCGGGACAATGAGCAGTTCTTC.

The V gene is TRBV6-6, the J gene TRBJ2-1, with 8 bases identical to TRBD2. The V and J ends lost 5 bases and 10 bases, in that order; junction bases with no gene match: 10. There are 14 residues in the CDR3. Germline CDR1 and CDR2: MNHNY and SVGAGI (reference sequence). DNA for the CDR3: TGTGCCAGCAGTCCGCCGGGACTAGTTGTCGAGCAGTTCTTC. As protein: CASSPPGLVVEQFF.

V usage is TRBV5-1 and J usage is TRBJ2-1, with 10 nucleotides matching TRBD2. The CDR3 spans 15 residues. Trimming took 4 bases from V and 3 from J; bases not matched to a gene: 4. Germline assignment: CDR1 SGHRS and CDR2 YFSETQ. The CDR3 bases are TGCGCCAGCAGCCAGATAGCGGGGGGCTACAATGAGCAGTTCTTC. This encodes CASSQIAGGYNEQFF.

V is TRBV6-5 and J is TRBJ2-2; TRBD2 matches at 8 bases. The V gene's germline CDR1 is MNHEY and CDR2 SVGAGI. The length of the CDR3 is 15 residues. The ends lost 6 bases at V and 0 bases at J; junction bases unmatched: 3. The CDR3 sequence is CASSKGLANTGELFF. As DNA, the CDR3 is TGTGCCAGCAGCAAGGGACTAGCGAACACCGGGGAGCTGTTTTTT.

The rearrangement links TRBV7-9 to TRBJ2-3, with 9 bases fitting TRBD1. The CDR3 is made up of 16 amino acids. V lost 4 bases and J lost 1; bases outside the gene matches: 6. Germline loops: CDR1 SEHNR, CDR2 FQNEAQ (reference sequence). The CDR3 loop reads CASSSIRDRGTDTQYF. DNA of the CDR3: TGTGCCAGCAGCTCTATCCGGGACAGGGGCACAGATACGCAGTATTTT.

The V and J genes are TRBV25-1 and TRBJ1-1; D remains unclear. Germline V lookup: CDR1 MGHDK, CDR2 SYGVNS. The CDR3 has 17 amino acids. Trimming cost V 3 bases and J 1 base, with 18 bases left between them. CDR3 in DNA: TGTGCCAGCAGTGACTCGCCGTGGTTGAGAAAGAACACTGAAGCTTTCTTT. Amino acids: CASSDSPWLRKNTEAFF.

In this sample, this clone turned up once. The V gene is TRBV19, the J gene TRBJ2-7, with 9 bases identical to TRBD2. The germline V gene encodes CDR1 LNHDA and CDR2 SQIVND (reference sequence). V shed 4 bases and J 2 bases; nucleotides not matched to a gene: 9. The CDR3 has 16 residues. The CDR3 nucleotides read TGTGCCAGTAGTACCTTTAGCGGGAGCCCCCCCTACGAGCAGTACTTC. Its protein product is CASSTFSGSPPYEQYF.

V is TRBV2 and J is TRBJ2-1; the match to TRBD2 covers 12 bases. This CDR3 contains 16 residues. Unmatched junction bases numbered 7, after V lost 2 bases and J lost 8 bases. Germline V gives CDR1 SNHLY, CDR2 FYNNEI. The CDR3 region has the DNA TGTGCCAGCAGTGAAATCCTCGGACTAGCGGGATATGAGCAGTTCTTC. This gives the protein CASSEILGLAGYEQFF.

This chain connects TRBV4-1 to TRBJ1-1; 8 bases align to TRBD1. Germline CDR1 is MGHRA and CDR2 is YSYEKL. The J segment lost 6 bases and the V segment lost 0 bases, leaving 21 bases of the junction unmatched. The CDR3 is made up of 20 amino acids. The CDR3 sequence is CASSQDHVFRAGGKVAEAFF. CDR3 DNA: TGCGCCAGCAGCCAAGATCACGTCTTTAGGGCAGGGGGCAAAGTGGCTGAAGCTTTCTTT.

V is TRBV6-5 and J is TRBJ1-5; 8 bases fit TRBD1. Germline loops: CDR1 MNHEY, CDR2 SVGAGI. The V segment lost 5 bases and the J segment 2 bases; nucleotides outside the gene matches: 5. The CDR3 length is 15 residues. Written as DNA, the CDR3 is TGTGCCAGCAGTACTGGACAGGGAGGCAATCAGCCCCAGCATTTT. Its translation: CASSTGQGGNQPQHF.

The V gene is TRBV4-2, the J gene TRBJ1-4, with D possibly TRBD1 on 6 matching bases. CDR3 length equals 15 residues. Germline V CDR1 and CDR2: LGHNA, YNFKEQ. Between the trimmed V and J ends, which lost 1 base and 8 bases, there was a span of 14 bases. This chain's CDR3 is CASSQGTGSGEKLFF. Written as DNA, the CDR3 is TGTGCCAGCAGCCAAGGAACAGGGTCAGGGGAAAAACTGTTTTTT.

The CDR3 region has the DNA TGTGCCACCAGTGACCAAACAGCTAACTATGGCTACACCTTC. Translating it yields CATSDQTANYGYTF. The rearrangement links TRBV24-1 to TRBJ1-2, with D hard to call. V lost 4 bases to trimming and J lost 0 bases, with 8 bases between them. The CDR3 loop spans 14 amino acids. CDR1 and CDR2 (germline): KGHDR, SFDVKD.

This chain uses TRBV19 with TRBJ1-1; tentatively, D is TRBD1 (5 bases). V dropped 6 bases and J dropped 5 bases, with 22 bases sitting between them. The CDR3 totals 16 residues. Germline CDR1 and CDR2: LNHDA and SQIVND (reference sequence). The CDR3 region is CASRRPTKGIKTEAFF. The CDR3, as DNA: TGTGCCAGTAGGAGACCCACTAAGGGGATCAAAACTGAAGCTTTCTTT.